The rows below give T cell receptor beta chains drawn from one sample of a study of blood T cell repertoires in COVID-19. Repertoires were generated with immunoSEQ multiplex PCR, while TCRdb's copy carries only in-frame clones and drops some. The sample lists fewer than 350,000 clones, 88% occurring once. Source material: PBMCs or T cells enriched from blood (not recorded which). The receptors derive from a woman aged 55-70 years in a cohort exposed to, infected with or recovered from COVID-19 (not recorded which). Both conserved end residues are part of each CDR3. D genes are given only for firm matches. Rows may omit the clone size; those that give it use once, few, many or a size class.

>TRBV2|once|TRBJ1-3|TRBD1
CASSPARSPGTGGGGNTIYF
TGTGCCAGCAGCCCGGCTAGATCCCCCGGGACAGGGGGCGGTGGAAACACCATATATTTT
>TRBV19|-|TRBJ2-3|TRBD1
CASRLPGQGADTQYF
TGTGCCAGTAGACTTCCGGGACAGGGGGCAGATACGCAGTATTTT
>TRBV10-1|-|TRBJ2-3|TRBD2
CASSPGLAGGTDTQYF
TGCGCCAGCAGTCCTGGACTAGCGGGGGGCACAGATACGCAGTATTTT
>TRBV7-9|once|TRBJ1-1|TRBD1
CASSGQGSPEAFF
TGTGCCAGCAGCGGACAGGGGAGCCCTGAAGCTTTCTTT
>TRBV7-2|-|TRBJ1-2|TRBD1
CASSVRTGRADGYGYTF
TGTGCCAGCAGCGTCCGGACAGGGCGGGCGGACGGCTATGGCTACACCTTC
>TRBV9|-|TRBJ1-5|-
CASSSGGPQNPPQHF
TGTGCCAGCAGCTCCGGGGGGCCACAAAACCCACCCCAGCATTTT
>TRBV19|-|TRBJ2-1|-
CASRQRINNEQFF
TGTGCCAGTAGACAGCGGATCAACAATGAGCAGTTCTTC
>TRBV10-1|-|TRBJ2-1|TRBD2
CASSFGTSGSGNEQFF
TGCGCCAGCAGTTTTGGGACTAGCGGGAGCGGCAATGAGCAGTTCTTC
>TRBV6-5|once|TRBJ1-2|-
CASRRANYGYTF
TGTGCCAGCCGCAGGGCTAACTATGGCTACACCTTC
>TRBV29-1|-|TRBJ2-1|-
CSVEDHTGYNEQFF
TGCAGCGTTGAAGATCATACAGGTTACAATGAGCAGTTCTTC
>TRBV25-1|-|TRBJ2-7|TRBD2
CASTGGAAEQYF
TGTGCCAGCACGGGGGGTGCTGCCGAGCAGTACTTC
>TRBV19|once|TRBJ1-5|-
CASSMGQASNQPQHF
TGTGCCAGTAGCATGGGGCAGGCGAGCAATCAGCCCCAGCATTTT
>TRBV6-5|few|TRBJ1-2|-
CASTLELGYGYTF
TGTGCCAGCACTTTGGAGTTGGGCTATGGCTACACCTTC
>TRBV27|-|TRBJ1-5|-
CASSLNGLSGNQPQHF
TGTGCCAGCAGTTTAAACGGACTTTCGGGCAATCAGCCCCAGCATTTT
>TRBV3-1/TRBV3-2|-|TRBJ1-2|-
CASSQAWKKGGGYTF
TGTGCCAGCAGCCAGGCCTGGAAGAAAGGGGGTGGCTACACCTTC
>TRBV5-1|-|TRBJ1-6|-
CASSFGVDSPLHF
TGCGCCAGCAGCTTCGGGGTAGATTCACCCCTCCACTTT
>TRBV11-3|-|TRBJ2-3|-
CASSLETGMSDTQYF
TGTGCCAGCAGCTTAGAGACGGGAATGTCAGATACGCAGTATTTT
>TRBV7-8|-|TRBJ1-6|TRBD1
CASSLDRGNSPLHF
TGTGCCAGCAGCTTAGACAGGGGTAATTCACCCCTCCACTTT
>TRBV19|-|TRBJ1-4|TRBD1
CASSPNRSRDRRPATNEKLFF
TGTGCCAGTAGCCCTAACCGGTCCCGGGACAGGCGACCTGCAACTAATGAAAAACTGTTTTTT
>TRBV3-1/TRBV3-2|once|TRBJ2-7|TRBD1
CASSQARTGSTYEQYF
TGTGCCAGCAGCCAAGCAAGGACAGGGAGCACTTACGAGCAGTACTTC
>TRBV2|once|TRBJ2-5|TRBD2
CASRRTSGETQYF
TGTGCCAGCAGGCGGACTAGCGGAGAGACCCAGTACTTC
>TRBV3-1/TRBV3-2|-|TRBJ2-1|TRBD2
CASSQKTGTSGPGEQFF
TGTGCCAGCAGCCAAAAGACCGGGACTAGCGGGCCAGGTGAGCAGTTCTTC
>TRBV5-1|once|TRBJ1-5|TRBD1
CASSLGWGQGNNQPQHF
TGCGCCAGCAGCTTGGGATGGGGACAGGGCAACAATCAGCCCCAGCATTTT
>TRBV11-2|-|TRBJ2-1|-
CASSLAGSLNNEQFF
TGTGCCAGCAGCTTAGCCGGGAGTTTAAACAATGAGCAGTTCTTC
>TRBV6-2/TRBV6-3|-|TRBJ2-5|-
CASSYRLEFDSSKETQYF
TGTGCCAGCAGTTATCGGCTCGAGTTCGACAGTTCCAAAGAGACCCAGTACTTC
>TRBV27|-|TRBJ1-5|-
CASRQTSGVGQPQHF
TGTGCCAGCAGGCAAACATCAGGGGTCGGTCAGCCCCAGCATTTT
>TRBV11-2|-|TRBJ2-7|TRBD2
CASSAGLAGSSYEQYF
TGTGCCAGCAGCGCCGGACTAGCAGGAAGCTCCTACGAGCAGTACTTC
>TRBV29-1|-|TRBJ2-3|TRBD2
CSVVIAGGVDTQYF
TGCAGCGTTGTCATAGCGGGAGGGGTGGATACGCAGTATTTT
>TRBV19|-|TRBJ2-7|TRBD1
CASKRNPTGDSYEQYF
TGTGCCAGTAAAAGAAACCCCACAGGGGACTCCTACGAGCAGTACTTC
>TRBV30|-|TRBJ2-5|-
CAWGERETQYF
TGTGCCTGGGGTGAGCGGGAGACCCAGTACTTC
>TRBV5-1|-|TRBJ2-7|-
CASSIAPATYEQYF
TGCGCCAGCAGTATAGCGCCGGCCACCTACGAGCAGTACTTC
>TRBV27|-|TRBJ2-7|TRBD2
CASTRGLAGGNYEQYF
TGTGCCAGCACCCGGGGACTAGCGGGAGGGAACTACGAGCAGTACTTC